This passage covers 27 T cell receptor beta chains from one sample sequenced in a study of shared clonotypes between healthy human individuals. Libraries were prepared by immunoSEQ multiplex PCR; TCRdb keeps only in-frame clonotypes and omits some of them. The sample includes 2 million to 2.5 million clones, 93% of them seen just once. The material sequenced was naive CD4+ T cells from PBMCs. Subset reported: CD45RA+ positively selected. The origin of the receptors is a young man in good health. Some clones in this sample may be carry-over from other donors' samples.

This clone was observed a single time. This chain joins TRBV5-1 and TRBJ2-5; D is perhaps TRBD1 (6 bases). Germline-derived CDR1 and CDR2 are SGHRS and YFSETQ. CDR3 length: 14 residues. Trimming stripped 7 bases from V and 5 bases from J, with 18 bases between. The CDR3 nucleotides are TGCGCCAGCCAGGAAACCGGGACAAGTGAGACCCAGTACTTC. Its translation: CASQETGTSETQYF.

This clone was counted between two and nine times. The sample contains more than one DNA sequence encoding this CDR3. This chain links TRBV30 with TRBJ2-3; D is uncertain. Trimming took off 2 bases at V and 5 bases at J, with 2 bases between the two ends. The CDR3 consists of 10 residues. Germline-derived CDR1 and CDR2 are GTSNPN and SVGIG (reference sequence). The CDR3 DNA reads TGTGCCTGGAGTCGAGATACGCAGTATTTT. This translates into CAWSRDTQYF.

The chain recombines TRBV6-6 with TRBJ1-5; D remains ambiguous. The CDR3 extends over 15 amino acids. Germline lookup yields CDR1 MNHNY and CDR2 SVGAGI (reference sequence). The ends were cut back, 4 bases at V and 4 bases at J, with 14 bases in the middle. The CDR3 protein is CASSFTAGNNQPQHF. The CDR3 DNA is TGTGCCAGCAGTTTCACAGCGGGAAATAATCAGCCCCAGCATTTT.

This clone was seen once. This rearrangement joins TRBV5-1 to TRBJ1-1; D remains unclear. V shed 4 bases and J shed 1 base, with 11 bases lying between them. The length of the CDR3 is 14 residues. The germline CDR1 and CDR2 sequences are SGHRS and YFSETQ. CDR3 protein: CASSLWDENTEAFF. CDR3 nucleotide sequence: TGCGCCAGCAGCCTATGGGATGAGAACACTGAAGCTTTCTTT.

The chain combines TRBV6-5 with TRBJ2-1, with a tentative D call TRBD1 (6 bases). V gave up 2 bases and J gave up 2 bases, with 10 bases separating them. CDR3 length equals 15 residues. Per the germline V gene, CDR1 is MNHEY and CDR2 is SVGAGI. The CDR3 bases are TGTGCCAGCAGTTACGTACAGGGTCCCTACAATGAGCAGTTCTTC. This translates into CASSYVQGPYNEQFF.

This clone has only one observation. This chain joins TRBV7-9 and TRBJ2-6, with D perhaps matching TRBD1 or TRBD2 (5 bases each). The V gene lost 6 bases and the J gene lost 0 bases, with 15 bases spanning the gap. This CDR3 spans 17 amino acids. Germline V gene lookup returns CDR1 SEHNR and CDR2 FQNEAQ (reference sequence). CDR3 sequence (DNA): TGTGCCAGCAGTCGGGGACGGGATCACTCTGGGGCCAACGTCCTGACTTTC. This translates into CASSRGRDHSGANVLTF.

CDR3 sequence reads: CASSAPGRGAYGYTF. The CDR3 bases are TGTGCCAGCAGTGCGCCCGGGAGGGGGGCCTATGGCTACACCTTC. The chain combines TRBV27 with TRBJ1-2; tentatively, D is TRBD1 (6 bases). Germline assignment: CDR1 MNHEY and CDR2 SMNVEV (reference sequence). The CDR3 has 15 residues. The V gene lost 5 bases and the J gene lost 4 bases, with 17 bases spanning the gap.

CDR3 loop: CASRTYMDSNQPQHF. CDR3 bases: TGTGCCAGCAGAACCTACATGGATAGCAATCAGCCCCAGCATTTT. The chain carries TRBV6-5 and TRBJ1-5; no reliable D call. V lost 6 bases and J 0 bases, leaving 12 bases between the germline ends. CDR3 length: 15 amino acids. Germline V gene lookup returns CDR1 MNHEY and CDR2 SVGAGI.

The CDR3 DNA follows: TGCGCCAGCAGCCTCGACAGGGGGCAGGTAAGCGAAGCTTTCTTT. Translated, it gives CASSLDRGQVSEAFF. The chain has TRBV5-1 and TRBJ1-1, with 10 bases matching TRBD1. Losses at the gene ends were 4 bases for V and 8 bases for J; bases not matched to a gene: 11. The CDR3 sequence is 15 residues long. Germline V gene lookup returns CDR1 SGHRS and CDR2 YFSETQ. The full variable domain, completed using reference TRBV5-1 and TRBJ1-1, is KAGVTQTPRYLIKTRGQQVTLSCSPISGHRSVSWYQQTPGQGLQFLFEYFSETQRNKGNFPGRFSGRQFSNSRSEMNVSTLELGDSALYLCASSLDRGQVSEAFFGQGTRLTVV.

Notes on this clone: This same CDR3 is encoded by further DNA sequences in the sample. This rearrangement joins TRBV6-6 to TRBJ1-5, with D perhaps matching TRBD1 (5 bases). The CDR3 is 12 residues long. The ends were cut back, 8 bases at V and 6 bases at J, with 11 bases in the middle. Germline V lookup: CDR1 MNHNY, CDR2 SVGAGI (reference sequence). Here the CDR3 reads CASSQGGQPQHF. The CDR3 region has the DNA TGTGCCAGCTCCCAGGGTGGTCAGCCCCAGCATTTT.

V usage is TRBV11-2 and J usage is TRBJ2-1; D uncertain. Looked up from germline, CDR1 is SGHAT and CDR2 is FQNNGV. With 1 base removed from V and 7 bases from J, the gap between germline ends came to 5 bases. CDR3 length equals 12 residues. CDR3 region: CASSLGLNEQFF. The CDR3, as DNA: TGTGCCAGCAGCTTAGGTCTTAATGAGCAGTTCTTC.

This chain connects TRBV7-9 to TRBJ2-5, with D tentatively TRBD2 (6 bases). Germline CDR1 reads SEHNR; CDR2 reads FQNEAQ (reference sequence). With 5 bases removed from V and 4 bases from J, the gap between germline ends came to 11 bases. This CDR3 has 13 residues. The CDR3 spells CASSGQGGETQYF. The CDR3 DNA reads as TGTGCCAGCAGCGGTCAGGGAGGAGAGACCCAGTACTTC.

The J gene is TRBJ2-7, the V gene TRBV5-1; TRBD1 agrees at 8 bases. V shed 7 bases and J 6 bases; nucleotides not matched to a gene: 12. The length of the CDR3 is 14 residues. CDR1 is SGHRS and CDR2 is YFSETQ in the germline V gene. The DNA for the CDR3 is TGCGCCAGCGCATACAGGACAGGGCGCGTCGAGCAGTACTTC. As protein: CASAYRTGRVEQYF.

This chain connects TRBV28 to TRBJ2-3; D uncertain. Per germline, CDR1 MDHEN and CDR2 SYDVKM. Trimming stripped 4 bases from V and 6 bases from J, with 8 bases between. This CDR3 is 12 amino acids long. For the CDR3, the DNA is TGTGCCAGCAGTTCCTTGGCGGATACGCAGTATTTT. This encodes CASSSLADTQYF.

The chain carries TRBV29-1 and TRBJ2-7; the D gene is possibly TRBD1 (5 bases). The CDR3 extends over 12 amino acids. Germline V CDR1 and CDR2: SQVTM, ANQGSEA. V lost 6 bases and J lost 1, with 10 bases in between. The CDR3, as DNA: TGCAGCGTCCTGACAGTTTCCTACGAGCAGTACTTC. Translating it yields CSVLTVSYEQYF.

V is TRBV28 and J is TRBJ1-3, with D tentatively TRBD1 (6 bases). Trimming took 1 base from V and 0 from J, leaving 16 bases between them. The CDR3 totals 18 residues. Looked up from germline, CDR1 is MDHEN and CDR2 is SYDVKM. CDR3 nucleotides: TGTGCCAGCAGTTTATACGGGACAAGTTACTACTCTGGAAACACCATATATTTT. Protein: CASSLYGTSYYSGNTIYF.

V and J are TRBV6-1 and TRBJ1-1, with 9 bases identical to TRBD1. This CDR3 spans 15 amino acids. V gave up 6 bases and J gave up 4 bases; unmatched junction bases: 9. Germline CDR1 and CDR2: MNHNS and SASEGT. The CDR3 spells CASRDDRGASTEAFF. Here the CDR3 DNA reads TGTGCCAGCAGGGACGACAGGGGGGCATCCACTGAAGCTTTCTTT.

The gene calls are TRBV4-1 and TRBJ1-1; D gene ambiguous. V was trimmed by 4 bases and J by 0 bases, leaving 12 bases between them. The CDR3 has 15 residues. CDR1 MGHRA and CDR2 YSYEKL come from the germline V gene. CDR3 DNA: TGCGCCAGCAGCCGCCGGGAGGCCATGAACACTGAAGCTTTCTTT. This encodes CASSRREAMNTEAFF.

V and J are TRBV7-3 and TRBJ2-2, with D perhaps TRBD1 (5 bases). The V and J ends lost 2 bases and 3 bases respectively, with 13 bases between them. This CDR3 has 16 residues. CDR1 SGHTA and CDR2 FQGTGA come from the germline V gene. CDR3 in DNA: TGTGCCAGCAGCTTATCCCAGGGTCGCTACACCGGGGAGCTGTTTTTT. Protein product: CASSLSQGRYTGELFF.

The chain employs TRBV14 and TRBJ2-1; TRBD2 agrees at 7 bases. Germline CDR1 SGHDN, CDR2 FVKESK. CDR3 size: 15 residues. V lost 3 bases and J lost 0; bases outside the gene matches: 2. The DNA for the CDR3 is TGTGCCAGCAGCCAGCAGCGGGACTCCTACAATGAGCAGTTCTTC. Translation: CASSQQRDSYNEQFF.

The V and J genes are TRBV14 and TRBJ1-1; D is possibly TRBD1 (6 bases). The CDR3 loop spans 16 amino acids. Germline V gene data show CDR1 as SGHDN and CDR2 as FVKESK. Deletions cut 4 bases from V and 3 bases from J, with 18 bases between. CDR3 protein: CASSRDRLPFYTEAFF. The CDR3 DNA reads TGTGCCAGCAGCCGAGACAGGCTGCCGTTTTACACTGAAGCTTTCTTT.

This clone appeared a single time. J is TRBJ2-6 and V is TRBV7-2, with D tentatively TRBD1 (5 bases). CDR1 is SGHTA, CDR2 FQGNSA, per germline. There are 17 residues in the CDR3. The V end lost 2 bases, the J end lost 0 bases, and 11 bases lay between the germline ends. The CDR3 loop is CASSLSGRDSGANVLTF. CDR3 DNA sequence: TGTGCCAGCAGCTTAAGTGGCAGGGACTCTGGGGCCAACGTCCTGACTTTC. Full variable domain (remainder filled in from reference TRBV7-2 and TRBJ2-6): GAGVSQSPSNKVTEKGKDVELRCDPISGHTALYWYRQSLGQGLEFLIYFQGNSAPDKSGLPSDRFSAERTGGSVSTLTIQRTQQEDSAVYLCASSLSGRDSGANVLTFGAGSRLTVL.

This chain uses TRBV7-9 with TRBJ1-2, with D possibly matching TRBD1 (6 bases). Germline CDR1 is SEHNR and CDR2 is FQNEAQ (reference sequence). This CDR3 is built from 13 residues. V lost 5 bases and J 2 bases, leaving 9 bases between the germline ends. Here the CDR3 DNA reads TGTGCCAGCAGCGTGGGACAAAACTATGGCTACACCTTC. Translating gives CASSVGQNYGYTF.

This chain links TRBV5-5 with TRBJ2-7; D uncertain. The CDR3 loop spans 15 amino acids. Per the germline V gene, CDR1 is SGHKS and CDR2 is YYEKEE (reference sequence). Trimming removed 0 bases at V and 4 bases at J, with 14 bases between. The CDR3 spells CASSLGPPPAYEQYF. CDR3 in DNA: TGTGCCAGCAGCTTGGGGCCCCCCCCCGCGTACGAGCAGTACTTC.

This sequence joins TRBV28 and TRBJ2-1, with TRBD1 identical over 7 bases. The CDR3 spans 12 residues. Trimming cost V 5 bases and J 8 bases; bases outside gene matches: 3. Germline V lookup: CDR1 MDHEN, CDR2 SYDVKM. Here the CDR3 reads CASSRQGYEQFF. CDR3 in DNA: TGTGCCAGCAGTAGACAGGGCTATGAGCAGTTCTTC.

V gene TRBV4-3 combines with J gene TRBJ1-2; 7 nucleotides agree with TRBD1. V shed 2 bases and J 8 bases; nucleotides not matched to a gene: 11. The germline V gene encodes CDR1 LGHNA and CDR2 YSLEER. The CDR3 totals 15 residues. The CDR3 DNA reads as TGCGCCAGCAGCCAAATAACCAGGGGGTTCTTGGGCTACACCTTC. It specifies CASSQITRGFLGYTF.

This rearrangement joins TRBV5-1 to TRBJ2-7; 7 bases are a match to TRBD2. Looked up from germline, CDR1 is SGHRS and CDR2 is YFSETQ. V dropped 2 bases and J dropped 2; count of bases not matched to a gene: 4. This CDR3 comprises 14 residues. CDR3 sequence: CASSFVGGTYEQYF. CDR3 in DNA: TGCGCCAGCAGCTTTGTGGGAGGGACCTACGAGCAGTACTTC. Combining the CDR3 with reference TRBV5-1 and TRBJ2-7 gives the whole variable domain KAGVTQTPRYLIKTRGQQVTLSCSPISGHRSVSWYQQTPGQGLQFLFEYFSETQRNKGNFPGRFSGRQFSNSRSEMNVSTLELGDSALYLCASSFVGGTYEQYFGPGTRLTVT.